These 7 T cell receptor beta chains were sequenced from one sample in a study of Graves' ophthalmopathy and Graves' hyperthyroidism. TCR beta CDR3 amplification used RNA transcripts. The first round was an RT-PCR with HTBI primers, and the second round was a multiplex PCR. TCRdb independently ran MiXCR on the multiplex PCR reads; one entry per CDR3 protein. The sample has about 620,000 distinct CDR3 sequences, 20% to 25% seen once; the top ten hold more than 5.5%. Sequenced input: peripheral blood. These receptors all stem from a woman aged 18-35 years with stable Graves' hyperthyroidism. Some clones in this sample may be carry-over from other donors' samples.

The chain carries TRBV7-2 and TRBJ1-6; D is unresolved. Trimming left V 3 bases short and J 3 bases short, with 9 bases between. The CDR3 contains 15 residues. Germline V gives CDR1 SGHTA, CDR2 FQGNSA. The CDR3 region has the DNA TGTGCCAGCAGCTTTGAAAGGAGCTATAATTCACCCCTCCACTTT. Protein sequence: CASSFERSYNSPLHF.

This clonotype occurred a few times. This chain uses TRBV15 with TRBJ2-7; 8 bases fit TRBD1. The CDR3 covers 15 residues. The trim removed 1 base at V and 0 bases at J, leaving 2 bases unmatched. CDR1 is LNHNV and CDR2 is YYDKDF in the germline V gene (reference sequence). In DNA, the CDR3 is TGTGCCACCAGCAGAGCTGACAGGGGCTCCTACGAGCAGTACTTC. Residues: CATSRADRGSYEQYF.

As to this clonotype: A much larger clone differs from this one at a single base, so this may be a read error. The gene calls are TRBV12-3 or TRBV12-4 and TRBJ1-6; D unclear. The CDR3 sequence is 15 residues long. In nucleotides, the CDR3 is TGTGCCAGCACCGGCAGGCCGAATTTCAATTCACACCTCCACTTT. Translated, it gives CASTGRPNFNSHLHF.

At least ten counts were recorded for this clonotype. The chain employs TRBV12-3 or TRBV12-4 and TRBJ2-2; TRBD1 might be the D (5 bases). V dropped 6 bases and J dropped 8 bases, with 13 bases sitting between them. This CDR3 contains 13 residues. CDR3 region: CASSPKGWGELFF. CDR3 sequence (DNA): TGTGCCAGCAGCCCCAAGGGGTGGGGGGAGCTGTTTTTT.

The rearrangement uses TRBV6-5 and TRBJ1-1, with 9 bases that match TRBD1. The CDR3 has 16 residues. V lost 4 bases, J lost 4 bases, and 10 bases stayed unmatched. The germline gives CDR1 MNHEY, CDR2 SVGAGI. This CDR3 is CASSLNRGPGRTEAFF. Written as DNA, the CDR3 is TGTGCCAGCAGTTTGAACAGGGGGCCAGGGCGCACTGAAGCTTTCTTT.

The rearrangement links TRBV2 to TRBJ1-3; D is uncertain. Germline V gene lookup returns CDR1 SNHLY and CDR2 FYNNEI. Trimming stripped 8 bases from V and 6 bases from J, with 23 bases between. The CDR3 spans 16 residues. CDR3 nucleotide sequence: TGTGCCAGCTCCGAAAGTCACCGAAGAGGAGAAAACACCATATATTTT. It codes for CASSESHRRGENTIYF.

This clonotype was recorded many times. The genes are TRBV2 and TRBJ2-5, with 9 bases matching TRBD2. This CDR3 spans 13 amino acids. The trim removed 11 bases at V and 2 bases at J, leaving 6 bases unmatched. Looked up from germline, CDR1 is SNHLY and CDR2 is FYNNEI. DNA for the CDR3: TGTGCCGGCGGGGGGGCGGGGCAAGAGACCCAGTACTTC. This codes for CAGGGAGQETQYF.